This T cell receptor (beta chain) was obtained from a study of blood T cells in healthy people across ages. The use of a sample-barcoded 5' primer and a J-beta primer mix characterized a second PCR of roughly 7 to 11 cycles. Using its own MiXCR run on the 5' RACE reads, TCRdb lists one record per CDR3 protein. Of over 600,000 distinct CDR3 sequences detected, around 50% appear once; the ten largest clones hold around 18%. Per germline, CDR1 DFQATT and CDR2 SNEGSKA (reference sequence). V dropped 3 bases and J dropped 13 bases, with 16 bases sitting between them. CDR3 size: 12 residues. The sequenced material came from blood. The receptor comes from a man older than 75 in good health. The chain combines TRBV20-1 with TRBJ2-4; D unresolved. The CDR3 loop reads CSASGPTYVQYF. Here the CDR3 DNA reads TGCAGTGCTAGCGGGCCCACCTACGTGCAGTACTTC.